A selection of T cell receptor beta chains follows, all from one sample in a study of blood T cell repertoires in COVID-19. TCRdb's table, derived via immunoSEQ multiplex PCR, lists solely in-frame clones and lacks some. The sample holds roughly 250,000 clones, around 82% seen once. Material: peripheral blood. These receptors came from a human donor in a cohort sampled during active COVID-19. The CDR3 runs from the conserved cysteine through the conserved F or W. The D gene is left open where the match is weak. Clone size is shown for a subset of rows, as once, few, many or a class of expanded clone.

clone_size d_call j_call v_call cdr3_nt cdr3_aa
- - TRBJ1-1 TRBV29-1 TGCAGCGCAGTGGGCCTCCTGAACACTGAAGCTTTCTTT CSAVGLLNTEAFF
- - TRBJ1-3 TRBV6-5 TGTGCCAGCAGTCCAATCGACTACTCTGGAAACACCATATATTTT CASSPIDYSGNTIYF
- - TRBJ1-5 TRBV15 TGTGCCACCAGCAGAAGCGGGTCGGGTAGCAATCAGCCCCAGCATTTT CATSRSGSGSNQPQHF
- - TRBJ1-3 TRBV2 TGTGCCAGCCTCATCTGGGTGGGAGACTCTGGAAACACCATATATTTT CASLIWVGDSGNTIYF
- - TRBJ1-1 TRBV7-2 TGTGCCAGCAGTCAGACAGTGAACACTGAAGCTTTCTTT CASSQTVNTEAFF
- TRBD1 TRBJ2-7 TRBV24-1 TGTGCCACCAGTGATACAGGGGGCATCGACGAGCAGTACTTC CATSDTGGIDEQYF
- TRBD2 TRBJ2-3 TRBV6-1 TGTGCCAGCAGTGACATTACTAGCGGGAGCATGGATACGCAGTATTTT CASSDITSGSMDTQYF
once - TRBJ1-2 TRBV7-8 TGTGCCAGCAGCTTAGTTGACGGGGGTGGCTACACCTTC CASSLVDGGGYTF
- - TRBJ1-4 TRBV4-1 TGCGCCAGCAGCCAAGATGAAACTCATGGTGAAAAACTGTTTTTT CASSQDETHGEKLFF
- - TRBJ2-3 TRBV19 TGTGCCAGTAGTATAGTCGCGGGAGATACGCAGTATTTT CASSIVAGDTQYF
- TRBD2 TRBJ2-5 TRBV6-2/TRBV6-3 TGTGCCAGCAGTTCGGGTCGGGCTAGCGGGGGGACCTACCTTCAAGAGACCCAGTACTTC CASSSGRASGGTYLQETQYF
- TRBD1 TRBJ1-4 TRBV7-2 TGTGCCAGCAGCTTCGACAGGGCGGCTAATGAAAAACTGTTTTTT CASSFDRAANEKLFF
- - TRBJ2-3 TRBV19 TGTGCCACGAGGGAGGACATGAGCACAGATACGCAGTATTTT CATREDMSTDTQYF
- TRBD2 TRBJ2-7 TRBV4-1 TGCGCCAGCAGCCACAGACTAGCGGACCAAGTTTACGAGCAGTACTTC CASSHRLADQVYEQYF
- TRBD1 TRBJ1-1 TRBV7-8 TGTGCCAGCAGCTTAGTCCCCCCGGACAGGGGGCGGACTGAAGCTTTCTTT CASSLVPPDRGRTEAFF
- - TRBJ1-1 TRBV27 TGTGCCACCAAACAAGAGGTGGTGGACACTGAAGCTTTCTTT CATKQEVVDTEAFF
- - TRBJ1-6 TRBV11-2 TGTGCCAGCAGCTTAGTGGTGACAATGAATTCACCCCTCCACTTT CASSLVVTMNSPLHF
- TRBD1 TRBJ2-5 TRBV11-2 TGTGCCAGCAGCCACTACGGGACAGGGGGCGAAGAGACCCAGTACTTC CASSHYGTGGEETQYF
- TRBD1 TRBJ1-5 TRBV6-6 TGTGCCAGCAGTCAGACAGGGTCGGTAAAGCAGCCCCAGCATTTT CASSQTGSVKQPQHF
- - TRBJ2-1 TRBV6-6 TGTGCCAGCAGCCAAGGGACTTTCTCCGGCAATGAGCAGTTCTTC CASSQGTFSGNEQFF
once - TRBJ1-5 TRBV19 TGTGCCAGTAGTAGCGGGACGGCTGCTCAGCCCCAGCATTTT CASSSGTAAQPQHF
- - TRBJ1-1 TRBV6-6 TGTGCCAGCAGTTACCTGGGACTTCGGAACACTGAAGCTTTCTTT CASSYLGLRNTEAFF
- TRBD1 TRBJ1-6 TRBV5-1 TGCGCCAGCAGCTTGGAGCCGCAGGGGGATTCACCCCTCCACTTT CASSLEPQGDSPLHF
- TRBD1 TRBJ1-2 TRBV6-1 TGTGCCAGCGGAAGTCCGGGACAGGGGGACGGCTACACCTTC CASGSPGQGDGYTF
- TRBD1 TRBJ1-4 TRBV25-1 TGTGCCAGCACGGGACAGGAAAAACTGTTTTTT CASTGQEKLFF
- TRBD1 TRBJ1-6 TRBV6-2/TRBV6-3 TGTGCCAGCAGTCGACAGGGGAATTCACCCCTCCACTTT CASSRQGNSPLHF